The T cell receptor (beta chain) under discussion was sequenced for a study of cytomegalovirus exposure and HLA in healthy donors. Between the trimmed V and J ends, which lost 1 base and 4 bases, there was a span of 8 bases. This CDR3 spans 14 amino acids. CDR1 and CDR2 from the germline V gene are LNHDA and SQIVND (reference sequence). Study-wide findings and caveats: Cytomegalovirus status, reportedly, was diagnosed with high specificity and sensitivity by the classifier. Most CMV-associated TCR beta chains were later found to appear HLA-restricted. In a later analysis, 17,000 or so TCR beta sequences were associated with HLA alleles at 0.05 false discovery rate.

Researchers ran the PCR with 60 Vbeta and 13 Jbeta primers. Sequencing used immunoSEQ multiplex PCR; TCRdb keeps in-frame clones, though not all of them. The sample lists 140,000 to 150,000 clones, about 77% occurring once. In this sample, this clone turned up many times. Its specificity is not known. The clonotype comes from a male donor in good health and CMV-seronegative. The gene calls are TRBV19 and TRBJ2-1; perhaps TRBD2 as D (6 bases). The material sequenced was PBMCs. CDR3: CASSIAGEYNEQFF. DNA of the CDR3: TGTGCCAGTAGTATAGCGGGAGAGTACAATGAGCAGTTCTTC.